The 19 T cell receptor beta chains in this list originate from one sample, sequenced in a study of shared clonotypes between healthy human individuals. Naivety among CD8 cells was defined by CD45RO negativity and positive CCR7 selection, thereby excluding terminally differentiated effector memory CD45RA+ cells. Assay used: immunoSEQ multiplex PCR; TCRdb lists only in-frame clones, some missing. The sample lists more than 600,000 clones, 92% occurring once. Sequenced sample: naive CD8+ T cells sorted from blood. These receptors all come from a man aged 25-45 years in good health.

This clone came up once. The chain combines TRBV29-1 with TRBJ2-7; TRBD2 agrees at 11 bases. Germline-derived CDR1 and CDR2 are SQVTM and ANQGSEA. CDR3 size: 14 residues. With 8 bases clipped from V and 0 bases from J, the junction kept 6 bases outside the gene matches. The CDR3 nucleotides read TGCAGCATCGTAGCGGGAGGGCTCTCCTACGAGCAGTACTTC. It translates to CSIVAGGLSYEQYF.

The chain combines TRBV2 with TRBJ1-2; tentative D call: TRBD1 (5 bases). CDR3 length equals 17 residues. Trimming cost V 9 bases and J 3 bases, with 26 bases left between them. Germline V gene lookup returns CDR1 SNHLY and CDR2 FYNNEI. The chain's CDR3 is CARPGRGGEDRDYGYTF. The CDR3 coding sequence is TGTGCCAGACCTGGGAGGGGCGGGGAAGATCGTGACTATGGCTACACCTTC.

This chain uses TRBV11-2 with TRBJ2-2; D call uncertain. V was trimmed by 4 bases and J by 3 bases, leaving 12 bases between them. CDR1 SGHAT and CDR2 FQNNGV come from the germline V gene. The CDR3 extends over 15 amino acids. Written as DNA, the CDR3 is TGTGCCAGCAGCTCGATCCGGACGGACACCGGGGAGCTGTTTTTT. This gives the protein CASSSIRTDTGELFF.

V usage is TRBV28 and J usage is TRBJ2-1; no firm D call. Germline assignment: CDR1 MDHEN and CDR2 SYDVKM. Trimming removed 6 bases from V and 0 bases from J, with 12 bases in between. This CDR3 region has 15 residues. The CDR3: CASSRDSASYNEQFF. CDR3 bases: TGTGCCAGCAGCCGCGACTCTGCCTCCTACAATGAGCAGTTCTTC.

The V call is TRBV19, the J call TRBJ2-5; TRBD1 agrees at 8 bases. This CDR3 contains 15 residues. Unmatched junction bases numbered 8, after V lost 3 bases and J lost 5 bases. Germline loops: CDR1 LNHDA, CDR2 SQIVND (reference sequence). The CDR3 bases are TGTGCCAGTAGTATTGGAACAGGGGGTGGGGAGACCCAGTACTTC. Its protein is CASSIGTGGGETQYF.

The chain uses TRBV7-8 and TRBJ2-3, with 9 bases aligning to TRBD1. The germline CDR1 and CDR2 sequences are SGHVS and FQNEAQ. CDR3 size: 15 residues. The V and J ends lost 2 bases and 3 bases, in that order; junction bases with no gene match: 3. CDR3 loop: CASSLRGQGTDTQYF. The CDR3 DNA follows: TGTGCCAGCAGCTTAAGGGGACAGGGAACAGATACGCAGTATTTT.

CDR3 bases: TGCGCCAGCAGAAGTACGGGGATAGCCCAGACGGTGAGCGAGCAGTACTTC. Encoded protein: CASRSTGIAQTVSEQYF. J is TRBJ2-7 and V is TRBV5-1; D perhaps matches TRBD2 (5 bases). Trimming removed 5 bases at V and 6 bases at J, with 27 bases between. CDR1 is SGHRS, CDR2 YFSETQ, per germline. This CDR3 spans 17 amino acids.

The V gene is TRBV2, the J gene TRBJ2-7; D unresolved. CDR1 is SNHLY and CDR2 is FYNNEI in the germline V gene. This CDR3 has 16 amino acids. Trimming stripped 6 bases from V and 7 bases from J, with 25 bases between. The DNA for the CDR3 is TGTGCCAGCAGCGACATAGTAGGCCCTTCCTCCTGGGAGCAGTACTTC. Its translation: CASSDIVGPSSWEQYF.

The gene calls are TRBV5-1 and TRBJ1-1; D is possibly TRBD1 (6 bases). This CDR3 has 12 residues. The V end was cut by 7 bases, the J end by 2 bases, with 9 bases between. From germline, CDR1 is SGHRS and CDR2 YFSETQ. The CDR3 loop reads CASAQGNTEAFF. The CDR3 DNA is TGCGCCAGCGCACAGGGTAACACTGAAGCTTTCTTT.

The J gene is TRBJ2-1, the V gene TRBV30; no firm D call. CDR1 and CDR2 from the germline V gene are GTSNPN and SVGIG (reference sequence). The CDR3 consists of 13 residues. The V end was cut by 6 bases, the J end by 0 bases, with 9 bases between. The CDR3 spells CACGEFSYNEQFF. CDR3 DNA: TGTGCCTGTGGCGAGTTCTCCTACAATGAGCAGTTCTTC.

The count of this clone is one. The chain couples TRBV19 to TRBJ1-1; possibly TRBD1 for D (5 bases). Germline CDR1 and CDR2: LNHDA and SQIVND (reference sequence). The CDR3 runs 15 residues. V was clipped by 0 bases and J by 1 base, with 9 bases between them. The CDR3 here is CASSIDWGRNTEAFF. CDR3 nucleotide sequence: TGTGCCAGTAGTATAGATTGGGGGAGGAACACTGAAGCTTTCTTT.

This clone came up once. V usage is TRBV10-3 and J usage is TRBJ1-5; maybe TRBD1 (5 bases). V lost 2 bases, J lost 5 bases, and 16 bases lay in between. CDR3 length: 16 residues. The germline CDR1 and CDR2 sequences are ENHRY and SYGVKD. The CDR3 DNA is TGTGCCATCAGTGAGGAGGAAGGACAAGGAGATCAGCCCCAGCATTTT. It is translated as CAISEEEGQGDQPQHF.

The chain links TRBV28 to TRBJ2-5; 10 bases are shared with TRBD2. CDR1 and CDR2 (germline): MDHEN, SYDVKM. This CDR3 is 16 amino acids long. V shed 6 bases, J shed 2 bases, and the junction held 9 bases outside the gene matches. CDR3 nucleotides: TGTGCCAGCAGCCCTCCGGGACTAGCGATACAAGAGACCCAGTACTTC. This sequence encodes CASSPPGLAIQETQYF. The entire variable domain, with the rest obtained from reference TRBV28 and TRBJ2-5, is as follows: DVKVTQSSRYLVKRTGEKVFLECVQDMDHENMFWYRQDPGLGLRLIYFSYDVKMKEKGDIPEGYSVSREKKERFSLILESASTNQTSMYLCASSPPGLAIQETQYFGPGTRLLVL.

This rearrangement joins TRBV12-2 to TRBJ1-5. TRBV12-2 is recorded as a pseudogene. There are 16 residues in the CDR3. The CDR3 is CASRVRRLDGDQPQHF. Written as DNA, the CDR3 is TGTGCAAGTCGCGTCCGCCGACTGGACGGGGATCAGCCCCAGCATTTT.

This clone was detected only a few times. The chain has TRBV7-9 and TRBJ1-2; TRBD1 is a possible D gene (6 bases). The V end was cut by 5 bases, the J end by 4 bases, with 11 bases between. This CDR3 contains 13 residues. Germline loops: CDR1 SEHNR, CDR2 FQNEAQ (reference sequence). This CDR3 is CASSKTGAYGYTF. The CDR3, as DNA: TGTGCCAGCAGCAAGACAGGAGCCTATGGCTACACCTTC. The whole variable domain, filled in from reference TRBV7-9 and TRBJ1-2, reads DTGVSQNPRHKITKRGQNVTFRCDPISEHNRLYWYRQTLGQGPEFLTYFQNEAQLEKSRLLSDRFSAERPKGSFSTLEIQRTEQGDSAMYLCASSKTGAYGYTFGSGTRLTVV.

The J gene is TRBJ1-1, the V gene TRBV5-4; D may be TRBD1 (5 bases). The germline V gene has CDR1 SGHNT and CDR2 YYREEE (reference sequence). Trimming cost V 3 bases and J 5 bases, with 11 bases left between them. The length of the CDR3 is 13 residues. CDR3 protein: CASSWGGGTEAFF. DNA for the CDR3: TGTGCCAGCAGCTGGGGTGGGGGAACTGAAGCTTTCTTT.

The rearrangement joins TRBV4-2 to TRBJ2-5; D tentatively fits TRBD1 or TRBD2 (5 bases each). The V gene lost 0 bases and the J gene lost 5 bases, with 16 bases spanning the gap. Germline CDR1 is LGHNA and CDR2 is YNFKEQ. This CDR3 is built from 16 residues. The DNA of the CDR3 is TGTGCCAGCAGCCAAGATCGCTTGGGACCAAGGGAGACCCAGTACTTC. Translating it yields CASSQDRLGPRETQYF.

The chain couples TRBV7-9 to TRBJ2-7; D may be TRBD2 (6 bases). The CDR3 contains 18 residues. Per germline, CDR1 SEHNR and CDR2 FQNEAQ (reference sequence). Deletions cut 5 bases from V and 4 bases from J, with 27 bases between. The CDR3 DNA is TGTGCCAGCAGCGAAAGTGTTTATGGGGGGTACTCTCCATACGAGCAGTACTTC. Encoded protein: CASSESVYGGYSPYEQYF.

This clone was seen only a few times. The chain employs TRBV4-1 and TRBJ1-2; a weak D match, TRBD1 (5 bases). The CDR3 totals 15 residues. Germline V gives CDR1 MGHRA, CDR2 YSYEKL. Trimming stripped 3 bases from V and 3 bases from J, with 14 bases between. This CDR3 is CASSHDGTDHYGYTF. The CDR3 DNA is TGCGCCAGCAGCCACGATGGGACGGATCACTATGGCTACACCTTC.